Following are 30 T cell receptor beta chains from one sample sequenced in a study of regulatory T cells in long-lasting Graves disease (dated by TCRdb to the early 2020s). Library method: multiplex PCR. Sequencer: Illumina HiSeq 4000. CDR3 regions were amplified by Arm-PCR with iRepertoire HTBI primers to construct TCR beta libraries. TCRdb took the public reads, trimmed them with fastp at Q25, ran MiXCR for clone calling and kept in-frame beta chains. Rows merge per CDR3 protein into single entries with the most common DNA and genes. For this sample there are more than 300,000 distinct CDR3 sequences; 15% to 20% appear just once. Of the sample, just over 20% falls within the top ten clones. The sample's time point label, in plain terms: newly diagnosed GD, antithyroid drugs for less than 3 months. RNA was extracted from PBMCs in TRIzol for both TCR sequencing and RNA sequencing. This sample was shared with a second study, whose subject was T cells in Graves' hyperthyroidism and ophthalmopathy.

Specimen: peripheral blood mononuclear cells (PBMCs), collected at new diagnosis, from a patient treated with antithyroid drugs. The origin of the receptors is a woman aged 18-35 years with Graves disease. Donor details come from another sample of the same person, matched by shared clones.

The chain couples TRBV10-3 to TRBJ1-2; no clear D. V was cut by 4 bases and J by 4 bases, with 7 bases left in between. Germline V CDR1 and CDR2: ENHRY, SYGVKD. The CDR3 has 12 amino acids. CDR3 amino acids: CAISATAYGYTF. As DNA, the CDR3 is TGTGCCATCAGTGCAACCGCCTATGGCTACACCTTC.

This clonotype was recorded at least ten times. The chain's CDR3 is CASSGDGGIHGYTF. The DNA of the CDR3 is TGTGCCAGCTCAGGGGATGGGGGAATCCATGGCTACACCTTC. V is TRBV18 and J is TRBJ1-2, with D possibly TRBD1 on 5 matching bases. Germline V gene sequence: CDR1 KGHSH, CDR2 LQKENI. The V and J ends lost 5 bases and 6 bases respectively, with 16 bases between them. This CDR3 comprises 14 residues.

This clonotype was found many times. This sequence joins TRBV13 and TRBJ1-1; the match to TRBD1 covers 7 bases. The V gene end was trimmed by 1 base and the J gene end by 7 bases; junction bases not matched to a gene: 9. Germline V gives CDR1 PRHDT, CDR2 FYEKMQ (reference sequence). The CDR3 consists of 15 residues. CDR3 loop: CASSLVGEGGLEAFF. CDR3 nucleotides: TGTGCCAGCAGCTTAGTAGGGGAAGGGGGCCTTGAAGCTTTCTTT.

This clonotype was counted many times. The CDR3 DNA is TGTGCCAGCAGCGTGACAGGGTGGGTCGATGAGCAGTTCTTC. Its protein is CASSVTGWVDEQFF. The chain recombines TRBV7-9 with TRBJ2-1; 7 nucleotides align to TRBD1. Trimming at V came to 5 bases and at J to 8 bases, leaving 9 bases not matched to a gene. This CDR3 region has 14 residues. CDR1 and CDR2 from the germline V gene are SEHNR and FQNEAQ (reference sequence).

This clonotype was seen ten or more times. CDR3 sequence reads: CASVPRGGQGTDTQYF. In DNA form, the CDR3 reads TGTGCCAGCGTTCCCAGGGGAGGCCAGGGGACAGATACGCAGTATTTT. The chain combines TRBV6-1 with TRBJ2-3; D may be TRBD1 or TRBD2 (6 bases each). CDR3 size: 16 residues. Between the trimmed V and J ends, which lost 8 bases and 3 bases, there was a span of 21 bases. CDR1 and CDR2 from the germline V gene are MNHNS and SASEGT.

V and J are TRBV7-3 and TRBJ2-1; 15 bases match TRBD2. Unmatched junction bases numbered 11, after V lost 5 bases and J lost 6 bases. The CDR3 is made up of 18 amino acids. CDR1 is SGHTA, CDR2 FQGTGA, per germline. The CDR3 region is CASSGTGTSGGTSNEQFF. The CDR3 bases are TGTGCCAGCAGCGGAACCGGGACTAGCGGGGGGACCTCCAATGAGCAGTTCTTC.

This clonotype showed up many times. The gene calls are TRBV20-1 and TRBJ2-3, with D possibly TRBD2 on 6 matching bases. Germline V CDR1 and CDR2: DFQATT, SNEGSKA (reference sequence). Trimming cost V 6 bases and J 3 bases, with 7 bases left between them. The CDR3 is 11 amino acids. CDR3 DNA sequence: TGCAGTGCGGGGGGAACAGATACGCAGTATTTT. This gives the protein CSAGGTDTQYF.

This clonotype was picked up a small number of times. The V gene is TRBV7-9, the J gene TRBJ2-2; weak D call: TRBD1 (7 bases). V lost 2 bases and J lost 0, with 28 bases in between. The CDR3 has 22 amino acids. Per the germline V gene, CDR1 is SEHNR and CDR2 is FQNEAQ (reference sequence). The CDR3 coding sequence is TGTGCCAGCAGCTTAAAAGGTGCGGATTTCCGGGCCAGGGGGGCGAACACCGGGGAGCTGTTTTTT. This gives the protein CASSLKGADFRARGANTGELFF.

This clonotype was picked up many times. V is TRBV27 and J is TRBJ2-3; D is undetermined. Trimming took 0 bases from V and 5 from J, leaving 6 bases between them. Looked up from germline, CDR1 is MNHEY and CDR2 is SMNVEV (reference sequence). The CDR3 is made up of 13 amino acids. The CDR3 is CASSLSRIDTQYF. The DNA for the CDR3 is TGTGCCAGCAGTTTATCCAGGATAGATACGCAGTATTTT.

This clonotype was observed many times. The V call is TRBV2, the J call TRBJ1-5, with TRBD1 matching 7 bases. V was clipped by 8 bases and J by 2 bases; unmatched bases: 9. This CDR3 spans 15 amino acids. Germline CDR1 SNHLY, CDR2 FYNNEI. The CDR3 region is CASGGGTGGNQPQHF. The CDR3 region has the DNA TGTGCCAGCGGAGGTGGAACAGGGGGCAATCAGCCCCAGCATTTT.

At least ten counts were recorded for this clonotype. The chain couples TRBV7-9 to TRBJ2-2, with 9 bases that match TRBD2. The ends lost 5 bases at V and 0 bases at J; junction bases unmatched: 10. Germline V gene data show CDR1 as SEHNR and CDR2 as FQNEAQ (reference sequence). The CDR3 loop spans 18 amino acids. CDR3 DNA: TGTGCCAGCAGCCCTCCAGCGGGGGGCCCTGCGAACACCGGGGAGCTGTTTTTT. Amino acid sequence: CASSPPAGGPANTGELFF.

This clonotype was seen repeatedly, ten times or more. An end of the junction does not agree with germline; a read error may underlie this. This chain connects TRBV5-5 to TRBJ2-3; 8 nucleotides align to TRBD1. The CDR3 is 15 amino acids. Germline loops: CDR1 SGHKS, CDR2 YYEKEE (reference sequence). The CDR3 DNA reads as TGCGCCAGCAGGGACAGGCAAATTGGCACAGATACGCAGTATTTT. This encodes CASRDRQIGTDTQYF.

The V call is TRBV28, the J call TRBJ2-5; D tentatively fits TRBD1 or TRBD2 (5 bases each). Trimming took off 0 bases at V and 3 bases at J, with 14 bases between the two ends. The germline gives CDR1 MDHEN, CDR2 SYDVKM. The CDR3 extends over 16 amino acids. CDR3 nucleotides: TGTGCCAGCAGTTTATGGGGACCGTCGGAAGAAGAGACCCAGTACTTC. It encodes CASSLWGPSEEETQYF.

To note about this clonotype: One junction end does not reproduce the germline sequence, and a read error may be involved. This chain uses TRBV19 with TRBJ2-5, with 9 bases aligning to TRBD2. Germline V gene lookup returns CDR1 LNHDA and CDR2 SQIVND (reference sequence). CDR3 length: 16 amino acids. The CDR3 loop reads CASSPIGASGDETQYF. The CDR3 DNA reads as TGCGCCAGTAGCCCGATAGGGGCTAGCGGGGATGAGACCCAGTACTTC. Based on the CDR3 plus reference TRBV19 and TRBJ2-5, the full variable domain is DGGITQSPKYLFRKEGQNVTLSCEQNLNHDAMYWYRQDPGQGLRLIYYSQIVNDFQKGDIAEGYSVSREKKESFPLTVTSAQKNPTAFYLCASSPIGASGDETQYFGPGTRLLVL.

This chain connects TRBV6-1 to TRBJ2-1; 11 bases are shared with TRBD2. This CDR3 is 16 amino acids long. Per the germline V gene, CDR1 is MNHNS and CDR2 is SASEGT. With V trimmed by 6 bases and J by 8 bases, 12 bases remained unmatched. The CDR3 spells CASSTRSGGAPDEQFF. The CDR3 bases are TGTGCCAGCAGCACCCGTAGCGGGGGGGCTCCGGATGAGCAGTTCTTC.

This clonotype was seen more than once but under ten times. The rearrangement uses TRBV18 and TRBJ2-2, with D unresolved. V shed 3 bases and J shed 5 bases, with 10 bases lying between them. From germline, CDR1 is KGHSH and CDR2 LQKENI. The CDR3 sequence is 14 residues long. The DNA of the CDR3 is TGTGCCAGCTCACCTCCAGACTCAACCGGGGAGCTGTTTTTT. Protein sequence: CASSPPDSTGELFF.

This clonotype was seen many times. The chain employs TRBV3-1 and TRBJ2-7; TRBD1 might be the D (5 bases). V lost 3 bases to trimming and J lost 2 bases, with 11 bases between them. The CDR3 runs 14 residues. In germline, CDR1 is LGHDT, CDR2 YNNKEL (reference sequence). The CDR3 coding sequence is TGTGCCAGCAGCCAGGGGCAGCGACCCTACGAGCAGTACTTC. As protein: CASSQGQRPYEQYF.

This clonotype was observed many times. Its ends do not fully match the called genes, so a read error is possible. The chain links TRBV7-7 to TRBJ2-1, with TRBD1 matching 7 bases. Germline V gene lookup returns CDR1 SSHAT and CDR2 FNYEAQ (reference sequence). The CDR3 is 15 residues long. CDR3 region: CASSSSGGSYNEQFF. CDR3 in DNA: TGTGCTAGCAGCTCTTCAGGGGGCTCCTACAATGAGCAGTTCTTC.

There are many counts of this clonotype. This sequence joins TRBV12-3 or TRBV12-4 and TRBJ2-5, with 9 bases that match TRBD2. The CDR3 totals 17 residues. With V trimmed by 1 base and J by 4 bases, 10 bases remained unmatched. The CDR3 is CASSLVSVAGEGETQYF. The CDR3 coding sequence is TGTGCCAGCAGTTTAGTCAGCGTAGCGGGAGAGGGAGAGACCCAGTACTTC.

This clonotype was counted many times. This chain connects TRBV28 to TRBJ2-3, with 15 positions matching TRBD2. The CDR3 length is 19 residues. The germline V gene has CDR1 MDHEN and CDR2 SYDVKM. The V gene end was trimmed by 4 bases and the J gene end by 2 bases; junction bases not matched to a gene: 10. For the CDR3, the DNA is TGTGCCAGCAGTTCGGTCGTCGGGACTAGCGGGAGGATCACAGATACGCAGTATTTT. Residues: CASSSVVGTSGRITDTQYF.

This clonotype was seen a few times. This chain joins TRBV12-3 or TRBV12-4 and TRBJ2-3; D is possibly TRBD1 or TRBD2 (6 bases each). The DNA matches TRBJ2-1 better at its end, which makes the J call doubtful. The CDR3 loop spans 15 amino acids. CDR3 amino acids: CASSLLRGPNNEQFF. CDR3 sequence (DNA): TGTGCCAGCAGTTTGCTACGGGGGCCCAACAATGAGCAGTTCTTC.

This clonotype was seen only a few times. This sequence joins TRBV30 and TRBJ1-5; tentative D call: TRBD1 (5 bases). The V gene's germline CDR1 is GTSNPN and CDR2 SVGIG (reference sequence). The germline V and J ends were trimmed by 0 bases and 4 bases, with 13 bases remaining between them. The length of the CDR3 is 15 residues. Here the CDR3 DNA reads TGTGCCTGGAGTGTGCCGGGCCAGGGAAATCAGCCCCAGCATTTT. This encodes CAWSVPGQGNQPQHF.

The V gene is TRBV2, the J gene TRBJ1-2, with TRBD1 matching 7 bases. After removal of 5 bases from V and 5 bases from J, the junction contained 11 bases not matched to a gene. Germline V gene data show CDR1 as SNHLY and CDR2 as FYNNEI. The CDR3 covers 15 residues. DNA of the CDR3: TGTGCCAGCAGTTTGTCCGGGACAGAGTCTTATGGCTACACCTTC. Encoded protein: CASSLSGTESYGYTF.

This clonotype was observed a few times. The chain links TRBV11-2 to TRBJ1-5; D is possibly TRBD1 (6 bases). This CDR3 has 15 residues. The germline V and J ends were trimmed by 5 bases and 6 bases, with 17 bases remaining between them. Germline loops: CDR1 SGHAT, CDR2 FQNNGV. Here the CDR3 DNA reads TGTGCCAGCAGCGTCGCTGGGGGGGCGGGTCAGCCCCAGCATTTT. Its translation: CASSVAGGAGQPQHF.

This clonotype has ten or more counts. The chain is built from TRBV5-1 and TRBJ1-1; a possible D gene is TRBD1 (6 bases). CDR3 size: 14 residues. The germline CDR1 and CDR2 sequences are SGHRS and YFSETQ. V lost 0 bases and J lost 5, with 11 bases in between. CDR3 sequence: CASSLDRDRTEAFF. The DNA of the CDR3 is TGCGCCAGCAGCTTGGACAGGGATCGGACTGAAGCTTTCTTT.

This clonotype was counted many times. V is TRBV13 and J is TRBJ1-1; tentatively, D is TRBD1 (5 bases). CDR3 length: 13 residues. V lost 4 bases, J lost 3 bases, and 9 bases lay in between. The germline V gene has CDR1 PRHDT and CDR2 FYEKMQ (reference sequence). The chain's CDR3 is CASSYRGYTEAFF. The CDR3 DNA is TGTGCCAGCAGCTACCGGGGGTACACTGAAGCTTTCTTT.

This clonotype was counted at least ten times. The chain links TRBV7-9 to TRBJ2-5; TRBD2 matches at 14 bases. J lost 6 bases, V lost 5 bases, and 14 bases had no gene match. There are 18 residues in the CDR3. CDR1 and CDR2 (germline): SEHNR, FQNEAQ (reference sequence). The CDR3, as DNA: TGTGCCAGCAGCGCCGGGACTAGCGGGGGCGCCGCGTGGAAGACCCAGTACTTC. Protein: CASSAGTSGGAAWKTQYF.

This clonotype occurred a few times. The CDR3 DNA reads as TGCGCCAGCAGCCAAGACTATCCCGGAGCCTATGGCTACACCTTC. This sequence encodes CASSQDYPGAYGYTF. The rearrangement uses TRBV4-1 and TRBJ1-2; D not resolved. The CDR3 has 15 residues. The V gene lost 0 bases and the J gene lost 4 bases, with 12 bases spanning the gap. Looked up from germline, CDR1 is MGHRA and CDR2 is YSYEKL.

The V call is TRBV6-2 or TRBV6-3, the J call TRBJ1-2; D might be TRBD1 (5 bases). The CDR3 is made up of 13 amino acids. V lost 4 bases and J lost 8, with 14 bases in between. Germline CDR1 and CDR2: MNHEY and SVGEGT. The CDR3 is CASSSGTSMGYTF. Written as DNA, the CDR3 is TGTGCCAGCAGTTCGGGGACGTCGATGGGCTACACCTTC.

This clonotype was detected ten times or more. The V call is TRBV30, the J call TRBJ1-1; no clear D gene. Per germline, CDR1 GTSNPN and CDR2 SVGIG (reference sequence). With 2 bases removed from V and 1 base from J, the gap between germline ends came to 8 bases. CDR3 length equals 13 residues. The DNA for the CDR3 is TGTGCCTGGAGTAGCCGCGGGAACACTGAAGCTTTCTTT. It is translated as CAWSSRGNTEAFF.